These 25 T cell receptor beta chains were sequenced from one sample in a study of cytomegalovirus exposure and HLA in healthy donors. Some clones are missing from TCRdb's copy, which holds only in-frame ones; the method was immunoSEQ multiplex PCR. The profile shows tens of thousands of clones, approximately 96% of them singletons. The sequenced sample consisted of PBMCs. The receptors here all came from a man between 18 and 35 years old in good health and CMV-seronegative.

The chain recombines TRBV6-1 with TRBJ1-1; D is perhaps TRBD1 (5 bases). The CDR3 runs 12 residues. V was pared by 0 bases and J by 7 bases, with 6 bases between. Germline lookup yields CDR1 MNHNS and CDR2 SASEGT. In DNA form, the CDR3 reads TGTGCCAGCAGTGAAGCGGGGCGTGAAGCTTTCTTT. Translation: CASSEAGREAFF.

This chain connects TRBV10-1 to TRBJ2-7; the match to TRBD2 covers 13 bases. Germline CDR1 WNHNN, CDR2 SYGVQD (reference sequence). The CDR3 contains 15 residues. J lost 2 bases, V lost 6 bases, and 4 bases had no gene match. The CDR3 region has the DNA TGCGCCAGCAGCCCGGGACTAGCGGGACCCTACGAGCAGTACTTC. Residues: CASSPGLAGPYEQYF.

The chain combines TRBV7-9 with TRBJ2-1; TRBD2 agrees at 7 bases. The V gene's germline CDR1 is SEHNR and CDR2 FQNEAQ (reference sequence). The CDR3 consists of 16 residues. Unmatched junction bases numbered 7, after V lost 5 bases and J lost 0 bases. The CDR3 reads CASSPGGGSSYNEQFF. In nucleotides, the CDR3 is TGTGCCAGCAGCCCCGGCGGGGGAAGCTCCTACAATGAGCAGTTCTTC.

The chain joins TRBV28 to TRBJ2-3; 7 positions match TRBD2. Germline assignment: CDR1 MDHEN and CDR2 SYDVKM. V dropped 8 bases and J dropped 2; count of bases not matched to a gene: 7. CDR3 length: 14 residues. Written as DNA, the CDR3 is TGTGCCAGCGGAGAAGCGGGATACACAGATACGCAGTATTTT. The encoded protein is CASGEAGYTDTQYF.

This clone occurred once. The rearrangement uses TRBV5-1 and TRBJ1-5; 8 positions match TRBD1. The germline CDR1 and CDR2 sequences are SGHRS and YFSETQ. The CDR3 totals 15 residues. The junction had 10 bases not matched to a gene; V was cut back by 4 bases and J by 7 bases. The CDR3 coding sequence is TGCGCCAGCAGCGTGGGTGGACAGGGCGGACAGCCCCAGCATTTT. As protein: CASSVGGQGGQPQHF.

The chain uses TRBV5-4 and TRBJ2-7; the match to TRBD2 covers 8 bases. In germline, CDR1 is SGHNT, CDR2 YYREEE (reference sequence). The CDR3 runs to 16 residues. Trimming cost V 0 bases and J 3 bases; bases outside gene matches: 8. In DNA, the CDR3 is TGTGCCAGCAGCTTGGGGGTCGCTAGCGGGTACTACGAGCAGTACTTC. This translates into CASSLGVASGYYEQYF.

This clone has a handful of counts. The V and J genes are TRBV18 and TRBJ1-4, with D hard to call. The CDR3 consists of 15 residues. Germline V gene sequence: CDR1 KGHSH, CDR2 LQKENI. Trimming shortened V by 1 base and J by 8 bases, and 14 bases separated the two germline ends. Written as DNA, the CDR3 is TGTGCCAGCTCACCACTCGCAGGCCAGCAGGAAAAACTGTTTTTT. Its protein is CASSPLAGQQEKLFF.

There are a few counts of this clone. The chain combines TRBV5-6 with TRBJ2-2; no clear D. The V and J ends lost 1 base and 6 bases respectively, with 4 bases between them. Germline loops: CDR1 SGHDT, CDR2 YYEEEE. This CDR3 region has 12 residues. CDR3 region: CASSLFSGELFF. In nucleotides, the CDR3 is TGTGCCAGCAGCTTGTTCTCCGGGGAGCTGTTTTTT.

CDR3 sequence (DNA): TGCGCCAGCAGCCAAATCGTGAGCGGGAGAGGTAACAATGAGCAGTTCTTC. Its protein is CASSQIVSGRGNNEQFF. The rearrangement uses TRBV4-1 and TRBJ2-1; 8 nucleotides match TRBD2. V shed 2 bases and J 5 bases; nucleotides not matched to a gene: 11. This CDR3 region has 17 residues. Germline CDR1 and CDR2: MGHRA and YSYEKL.

V gene TRBV9 combines with J gene TRBJ2-1, with unresolved D. The V end was cut by 3 bases, the J end by 5 bases, with 15 bases between. Germline assignment: CDR1 SGDLS and CDR2 YYNGEE. The CDR3 totals 15 residues. The CDR3 protein is CASSGSLLPHNEQFF. Here the CDR3 DNA reads TGTGCCAGCAGCGGGAGTCTACTGCCCCACAATGAGCAGTTCTTC.

The V and J genes are TRBV12-5 and TRBJ1-5; tentative D call: TRBD1 (5 bases). The CDR3 contains 16 residues. Per the germline V gene, CDR1 is LGHNT and CDR2 is FRNRAP. The V end lost 3 bases, the J end lost 2 bases, and 14 bases lay between the germline ends. The CDR3 spells CASGLVVGARNQPQHF. The DNA of the CDR3 is TGTGCTAGTGGTTTAGTAGTTGGGGCCCGCAATCAGCCCCAGCATTTT.

The CDR3 bases are TGTGCCAGTAGTGGGACAGGGGAAACCTACGAGCAGTACTTC. As protein: CASSGTGETYEQYF. The rearrangement uses TRBV19 and TRBJ2-7; 10 bases fit TRBD1. Trimming at V came to 5 bases and at J to 2 bases, leaving 3 bases not matched to a gene. In germline, CDR1 is LNHDA, CDR2 SQIVND (reference sequence). The CDR3 has 14 amino acids.

The chain couples TRBV11-3 to TRBJ1-1; D unclear. Per the germline V gene, CDR1 is SGHNT and CDR2 is YENEEA. V lost 3 bases and J 3 bases, leaving 8 bases between the germline ends. The CDR3 runs to 13 residues. The CDR3 loop is CASSFGRDTEAFF. Here the CDR3 DNA reads TGTGCCAGCAGCTTTGGGAGGGACACTGAAGCTTTCTTT.

This sequence joins TRBV19 and TRBJ1-2; tentatively, D is TRBD1 (6 bases). V was clipped by 5 bases and J by 1 base, with 8 bases between them. This CDR3 contains 13 residues. CDR1 is LNHDA and CDR2 is SQIVND in the germline V gene (reference sequence). CDR3: CASSHRDNYGYTF. CDR3 nucleotides: TGTGCCAGTAGTCACAGGGATAACTATGGCTACACCTTC. The full variable domain, completed using reference TRBV19 and TRBJ1-2, is DGGITQSPKYLFRKEGQNVTLSCEQNLNHDAMYWYRQDPGQGLRLIYYSQIVNDFQKGDIAEGYSVSREKKESFPLTVTSAQKNPTAFYLCASSHRDNYGYTFGSGTRLTVV.

The rearrangement joins TRBV20-1 to TRBJ1-5; TRBD1 matches 8 bases. The CDR3 runs to 11 residues. V trimming: 6 bases; J trimming: 11 bases; junction bases outside the gene matches: 6. Germline V CDR1 and CDR2: DFQATT, SNEGSKA (reference sequence). CDR3 bases: TGCAGTGCCGGGACAGGTGGGACCCAGCATTTT. Protein product: CSAGTGGTQHF.

The chain uses TRBV11-2 and TRBJ2-1; 8 nucleotides line up with TRBD2. Losses at the gene ends were 5 bases for V and 0 bases for J; bases not matched to a gene: 9. Germline-derived CDR1 and CDR2 are SGHAT and FQNNGV. This CDR3 is built from 17 residues. CDR3 amino acids: CASSPAGGGSSYNEQFF. In DNA form, the CDR3 reads TGTGCCAGCAGCCCAGCCGGGGGGGGAAGCTCCTACAATGAGCAGTTCTTC.

This rearrangement joins TRBV28 to TRBJ2-3, with unresolved D. Trimming took 1 base from V and 9 from J, leaving 5 bases between them. The CDR3 contains 11 residues. The V gene's germline CDR1 is MDHEN and CDR2 SYDVKM. CDR3 sequence: CASSLSVTQYF. CDR3 sequence (DNA): TGTGCCAGCAGTTTATCGGTCACGCAGTATTTT. The full variable domain, rest sourced from reference TRBV28 and TRBJ2-3, is DVKVTQSSRYLVKRTGEKVFLECVQDMDHENMFWYRQDPGLGLRLIYFSYDVKMKEKGDIPEGYSVSREKKERFSLILESASTNQTSMYLCASSLSVTQYFGPGTRLTVL.

Written as DNA, the CDR3 is TGTGCCAGCAGCGAAGAGTTCAGGGGACAGGGCTCCGGGGCCAACGTCCTGACTTTC. Its protein is CASSEEFRGQGSGANVLTF. The chain is built from TRBV7-9 and TRBJ2-6; 9 bases line up with TRBD1. This CDR3 is built from 19 residues. V shed 5 bases, J shed 4 bases, and the junction held 15 bases outside the gene matches. From germline, CDR1 is SEHNR and CDR2 FQNEAQ (reference sequence).

This chain joins TRBV19 and TRBJ2-3; the match to TRBD1 covers 7 bases. The trim removed 6 bases at V and 3 bases at J, leaving 12 bases unmatched. Per germline, CDR1 LNHDA and CDR2 SQIVND (reference sequence). This CDR3 comprises 16 residues. Written as DNA, the CDR3 is TGTGCCAGTAGACCAGTTCCAGGGGGTGGGACAGATACGCAGTATTTT. This sequence encodes CASRPVPGGGTDTQYF. Supplemented by reference TRBV19 and TRBJ2-3, the full variable domain reads DGGITQSPKYLFRKEGQNVTLSCEQNLNHDAMYWYRQDPGQGLRLIYYSQIVNDFQKGDIAEGYSVSREKKESFPLTVTSAQKNPTAFYLCASRPVPGGGTDTQYFGPGTRLTVL.

The DNA for the CDR3 is TGTGCCAGCAGGTTAGCCTACAAAAACATTCAGTACTTC. Its protein product is CASRLAYKNIQYF. The rearrangement uses TRBV27 and TRBJ2-4; no clear D. The germline V gene encodes CDR1 MNHEY and CDR2 SMNVEV (reference sequence). This CDR3 spans 13 amino acids. V gave up 6 bases and J gave up 3 bases, with 9 bases separating them.

There are a few counts of this clone. The V and J genes are TRBV7-2 and TRBJ2-1; TRBD2 matches 8 bases. Trimming at V came to 1 base and at J to 0 bases, leaving 11 bases not matched to a gene. Germline V gives CDR1 SGHTA, CDR2 FQGNSA. The CDR3 extends over 19 amino acids. DNA of the CDR3: TGTGCCAGCAGCTTAGGTAGGAAGGTAGCGGGGTCCTCCTACAATGAGCAGTTCTTC. Amino acids: CASSLGRKVAGSSYNEQFF.

The rearrangement joins TRBV4-3 to TRBJ2-3; 13 nucleotides align to TRBD2. Trimming at V came to 4 bases and at J to 6 bases, leaving 4 bases not matched to a gene. The CDR3 consists of 15 residues. CDR1 is LGHNA, CDR2 YSLEER, per germline. The CDR3 loop is CASSRGTSGTDTQYF. The CDR3 nucleotides are TGCGCCAGCAGCCGAGGGACTAGCGGGACCGATACGCAGTATTTT.

This clone showed up just once. The gene calls are TRBV29-1 and TRBJ2-1, with a possible D match to TRBD2 (6 bases). This CDR3 has 13 amino acids. Germline assignment: CDR1 SQVTM and CDR2 ANQGSEA. V lost 1 base to trimming and J lost 6 bases, with 10 bases between them. The CDR3 protein is CSVEGGDLNEQFF. CDR3 nucleotide sequence: TGCAGCGTTGAAGGGGGGGACCTCAATGAGCAGTTCTTC.

This sequence joins TRBV5-4 and TRBJ1-1, with TRBD1 as a possible D gene (5 bases). The CDR3 spans 14 residues. Between the trimmed V and J ends, which lost 2 bases and 0 bases, there was a span of 8 bases. Looked up from germline, CDR1 is SGHNT and CDR2 is YYREEE (reference sequence). In nucleotides, the CDR3 is TGTGCCAGCAGCTTAAGGGGAATGAACACTGAAGCTTTCTTT. It encodes CASSLRGMNTEAFF.

The gene calls are TRBV11-2 and TRBJ1-1; D is possibly TRBD1 (5 bases). This CDR3 region has 12 residues. Germline V CDR1 and CDR2: SGHAT, FQNNGV. With 5 bases removed from V and 11 bases from J, the gap between germline ends came to 15 bases. Written as DNA, the CDR3 is TGTGCCAGCAGCCTACAGGTGACCGGGGCTTTCTTT. Translated, it gives CASSLQVTGAFF.